This TCR beta chain came from a study of spatial heterogeneity in lung cancer. Background on the study: Some 72 TRACERx patients with early, untreated non-small cell lung cancer donated samples. For the average unique TCR and UMI combination, more than eight occurrences appeared in raw reads.

The CDR3 extends over 14 amino acids. V was trimmed by 5 bases and J by 3 bases, leaving 11 bases between them. General study points: Blood contained ubiquitous expanded tumor TCRs more at resection than at follow-up.

Each CDR3 protein is one row after TCRdb ran MiXCR on the 5' RACE reads. The repertoire holds about 16,000 distinct CDR3 sequences, with just under 6.5% as singletons. Described time point: blood at routine non-recurrence follow-up after resection. Whole RNA, which was extracted from tumor, nontumor lung tissue or frozen PBMC, was sequenced without any cell sorting. With respect to this clonotype: The antigen is not known.

The sample in question was PBMCs, obtained at follow-up. The sequence derives from a male donor with early-stage non-small cell lung cancer. The rearrangement joins TRBV12-3 or TRBV12-4 to TRBJ1-5, with a possible D match to TRBD1 (6 bases). Written as DNA, the CDR3 is TGTGCCAGCAGTCCCACAGGGCCCAATCAGCCCCAGCATTTT. Encoded protein: CASSPTGPNQPQHF.